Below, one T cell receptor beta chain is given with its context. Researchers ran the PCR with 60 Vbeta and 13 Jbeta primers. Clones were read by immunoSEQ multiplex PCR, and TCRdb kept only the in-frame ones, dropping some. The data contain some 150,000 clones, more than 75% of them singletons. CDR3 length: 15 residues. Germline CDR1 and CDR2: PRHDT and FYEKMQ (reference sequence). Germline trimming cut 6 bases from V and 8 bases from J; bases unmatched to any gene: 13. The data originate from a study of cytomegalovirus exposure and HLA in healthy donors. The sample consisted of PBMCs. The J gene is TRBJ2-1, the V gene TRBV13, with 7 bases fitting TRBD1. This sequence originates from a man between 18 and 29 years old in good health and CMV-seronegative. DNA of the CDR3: TGTGCCAGCAGTCCCACAGGGGAGTGGGGCCATGAGCAGTTCTTC. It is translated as CASSPTGEWGHEQFF.